These T cell receptor beta chains were read from a single sample in a study of graft-versus-host responses after intestinal transplantation. Produced via immunoSEQ multiplex PCR; TCRdb's table is partial and in-frame only. Altogether about 120,000 clones are present, approximately 95% being singletons, with the ten largest covering over 2.5%. Their antigen targets remain unknown. The input for sequencing was unstimulated CD8+ T cells sorted from spleen or lymph node cells, taken before intestinal transplant. The receptor set was obtained from a human donor who received an intestinal transplant. Each CDR3 is given with its conserved first and last residue. The D gene is left open where the match is weak. Part of the rows lack a size; the others show once, few, many or a class for expanded clones.

TRBD1,TRBV28,TRBJ1-5,once,TGTGCCAGCAACCACGGGGACAGGGGCACCCTAAGCCATATTCCCCAGCATTTT,CASNHGDRGTLSHIPQHF
TRBD2,TRBV28,TRBJ2-1,.,TGTGCCAGCAAGGGGTTAGCGGGATACAATGAGCAGTTCTTC,CASKGLAGYNEQFF
TRBD1,TRBV6-5,TRBJ2-7,.,TGTGCCAGCAGTTACTCGGGGGGGACAGGGAATTACGAGCAGTACTTC,CASSYSGGTGNYEQYF
TRBD2,TRBV11-2,TRBJ2-7,.,TGTGCCAGCAGCTTAGTTCTTAGCGGGAGGCCCTTGGTATACGAGCAGTACTTC,CASSLVLSGRPLVYEQYF
.,TRBV9,TRBJ2-7,.,TGTGCCAGCAGCACGACAGATACCGCATCCTACGAGCAGTACTTC,CASSTTDTASYEQYF
TRBD2,TRBV4-1,TRBJ2-7,.,TGCGCCAGCAGCCTAACTAGCGGGAGGGCTGGTGAGCAGTACTTC,CASSLTSGRAGEQYF
.,TRBV13,TRBJ1-1,once,TGTGCCAGCAGTTTCAGGACGGGGAACACTGAAGCTTTCTTT,CASSFRTGNTEAFF
.,TRBV10-3,TRBJ2-7,.,TGTGCCATTAAGAGGGGGGGGAGCTCCTACGAGCAGTACTTC,CAIKRGGSSYEQYF
TRBD1,TRBV27,TRBJ1-5,.,TGTGCCAGCAGTTTGACAGGGTTGCGACAGCCCCAGCATTTT,CASSLTGLRQPQHF
.,TRBV18,TRBJ1-1,.,TGTGCCAGCTCACCCAGCCAGGAACGAGCTTTCTTT,CASSPSQERAFF
.,TRBV4-1,TRBJ2-1,.,TGCGCCAGCAGCCCAAAGGGGTCCATGGGGCTTTTGGGGAATGAGCAGTTCTTC,CASSPKGSMGLLGNEQFF
.,TRBV28,TRBJ1-1,once,TGTGCCAGCAGTTTCCGAGTGGACACTGAAGCTTTCTTT,CASSFRVDTEAFF
.,TRBV27,TRBJ1-4,.,TGTGCCAGCAGTTTATCGGGCGCTCCGAAGCCCAATGAAAAACTGTTTTTT,CASSLSGAPKPNEKLFF
.,TRBV28,TRBJ1-2,.,TGTGCCAGCAGCCCGGACAGACCCATCTATGGCTACACCTTC,CASSPDRPIYGYTF
.,TRBV14,TRBJ2-7,.,TGTGCCAGCAGCCAAGATCTCGCCTCTTACGAGCAGTACTTC,CASSQDLASYEQYF
.,TRBV13,TRBJ2-7,.,TGTGCCAGCAGCTTAGCGGCCAGGGGTTACGAGCAGTACTTC,CASSLAARGYEQYF
.,TRBV29-1,TRBJ2-7,.,TGCAGCGTTGTGACGGCGAGCTCCTACGAGCAGTACTTC,CSVVTASSYEQYF
.,TRBV15,TRBJ2-1,.,TGTGCCACCAGCAGAGATTCCAATGAGCAGTTCTTC,CATSRDSNEQFF
.,TRBV6-5,TRBJ2-2,.,TGTGCCAGCAGTTACTACGGACAGTTTGGCACCGGGGAGCTGTTTTTT,CASSYYGQFGTGELFF
TRBD1,TRBV28,TRBJ2-1,.,TGTGCCAGCAGTTTAAAGCAGGGGGTCAATGAGCAGTTCTTC,CASSLKQGVNEQFF
TRBD2,TRBV29-1,TRBJ2-3,.,TGCAGCGTTGAAGATCGAGCGGGAACAGATACGCAGTATTTT,CSVEDRAGTDTQYF
TRBD1,TRBV11-2,TRBJ2-7,.,TGTGCCAGCAGCTCGTGGGACAGGGACTACGAGCAGTACTTC,CASSSWDRDYEQYF
.,TRBV27,TRBJ2-2,.,TGTGCCAGCAGCGGCGGGGTTACCGGGGAGCTGTTTTTT,CASSGGVTGELFF
TRBD2,TRBV4-2,TRBJ2-2,once,TGTGCCAGCAGCCAAGACTCATTAGCGGGAGCCGGGGAGCTGTTTTTT,CASSQDSLAGAGELFF
.,TRBV10-3,TRBJ2-2,once,TGTGCCATCAGTGGATCCACTAGGAGCACCGGGGAGCTGTTTTTT,CAISGSTRSTGELFF
.,TRBV27,TRBJ1-1,.,TGTGCCAGCAGTTTATCCCAGAATCAAAACACTGAAGCTTTCTTT,CASSLSQNQNTEAFF
.,TRBV4-1,TRBJ2-7,once,TGCGCCAGCAGCCTATCGAGCGGATCGACCTACGAGCAGTACTTC,CASSLSSGSTYEQYF
.,TRBV11-2,TRBJ2-7,.,TGTGCCAGCAGCATGGGGCTTGACTACGAGCAGTACTTC,CASSMGLDYEQYF
TRBD1,TRBV5-1,TRBJ2-7,.,TGCGCCAGCAGCCTAGGGACAGGGTATAAGAGCTCCTACGAGCAGTACTTC,CASSLGTGYKSSYEQYF
.,TRBV30,TRBJ2-2,.,TGTGCCTGGAGTGAAACCGGGGAGCTGTTTTTT,CAWSETGELFF
.,TRBV15,TRBJ2-1,.,TGTGCCACCAGCAGAGATTCGGACAATGAGCAGTTCTTC,CATSRDSDNEQFF
TRBD2,TRBV28,TRBJ2-1,.,TGTGCCAGCAGTTTCGGATACCCGGGAGGGGGATACAATGAGCAGTTCTTC,CASSFGYPGGGYNEQFF
.,TRBV11-2,TRBJ2-1,.,TGTGCCAGCAGCTTAGGAAAGAATGAGCAGTTCTTC,CASSLGKNEQFF
.,TRBV27,TRBJ2-1,.,TGTGCCAGCCGACGAGGGGCGGGGAACTACAATGAGCAGTTCTTC,CASRRGAGNYNEQFF
.,TRBV7-9,TRBJ2-1,.,TGTGCCAGCAGCTTAGGGGCTAGCGCCCGCCCGTTCGGTAATGAGCAGTTCTTC,CASSLGASARPFGNEQFF
TRBD2,TRBV4-3,TRBJ2-1,once,TGCGCCAGCAACCAAGAACTAGCGGGAGGGTCCTACTCGCCCCAAGAGCAGTTCTTC,CASNQELAGGSYSPQEQFF
TRBD1,TRBV9,TRBJ1-2,.,TGTGCCAGCACGGCAGGGGGCTTCTATGGCTACACCTTC,CASTAGGFYGYTF
.,TRBV28,TRBJ1-5,.,TGTGCCAGCAGACCTATCGGACAATCGCGGCAGCCCCAGCATTTT,CASRPIGQSRQPQHF
.,TRBV15,TRBJ1-5,.,TGTGCCACCAGCATTGAGGGGGAAAGCAATCAGCCCCAGCATTTT,CATSIEGESNQPQHF
.,TRBV7-9,TRBJ2-3,.,TGTGCCAGCAGCTTAGCCCGTCAGCGCCCTAACACAGATACGCAGTATTTT,CASSLARQRPNTDTQYF
TRBD1,TRBV7-7,TRBJ1-3,.,TGTGCTAGCAGCCAGGGGGACAGCGCTGGAAACACCATATATTTT,CASSQGDSAGNTIYF
.,TRBV28,TRBJ2-7,.,TGTGCCAGCTCCCAAGGGGAATCCCTCTACGAGCAGTACTTC,CASSQGESLYEQYF
.,TRBV19,TRBJ2-6,.,TGTGCCAGTAGTTTGCCCGGGGCCAACGTCCTGACTTTC,CASSLPGANVLTF
.,TRBV6-5,TRBJ1-5,.,TGTGCCAGCAGTTACGGGAATAATAGGCCCCAGCATTTT,CASSYGNNRPQHF
TRBD2,TRBV9,TRBJ2-1,.,TGTGCCAGCAGCGCAAGCGGGAGGGCCGGCAATGAGCAGTTCTTC,CASSASGRAGNEQFF
.,TRBV5-1,TRBJ2-1,.,TGCGCCAGCAGCCCCGAGGGCCGCCCCAATGAGCAGTTCTTC,CASSPEGRPNEQFF
.,TRBV6-5,TRBJ2-1,.,TGTGCCAGCAGTTACAGGGGGTTTAGCTACAATGAGCAGTTCTTC,CASSYRGFSYNEQFF
TRBD1,TRBV5-4,TRBJ1-2,.,TGTGCCAGCAGCCAAGATGGGACAGGGAAGCGGAGCTACACCTTC,CASSQDGTGKRSYTF
.,TRBV7-9,TRBJ1-1,.,TGTGCCAGCAGCTTAGGGATGGGGAACACTGAAGCTTTCTTT,CASSLGMGNTEAFF
.,TRBV7-9,TRBJ2-1,.,TGTGCCAGCTCTGAGCAGTTCTTC,CASSEQFF
TRBD1,TRBV13,TRBJ2-2,.,TGTGCCAGCAGCAACCGGGACAGAGACACCGGGGAGCTGTTTTTT,CASSNRDRDTGELFF
.,TRBV5-1,TRBJ2-1,.,TGCGCCAGCAGCTTGGCCATGGCAGGGGATCAGTTCTTC,CASSLAMAGDQFF
TRBD1,TRBV14,TRBJ1-2,.,TGTGCCAGCAGCCAAGTCTCCAGGGGGAAGACTTATGGCTACACCTTC,CASSQVSRGKTYGYTF